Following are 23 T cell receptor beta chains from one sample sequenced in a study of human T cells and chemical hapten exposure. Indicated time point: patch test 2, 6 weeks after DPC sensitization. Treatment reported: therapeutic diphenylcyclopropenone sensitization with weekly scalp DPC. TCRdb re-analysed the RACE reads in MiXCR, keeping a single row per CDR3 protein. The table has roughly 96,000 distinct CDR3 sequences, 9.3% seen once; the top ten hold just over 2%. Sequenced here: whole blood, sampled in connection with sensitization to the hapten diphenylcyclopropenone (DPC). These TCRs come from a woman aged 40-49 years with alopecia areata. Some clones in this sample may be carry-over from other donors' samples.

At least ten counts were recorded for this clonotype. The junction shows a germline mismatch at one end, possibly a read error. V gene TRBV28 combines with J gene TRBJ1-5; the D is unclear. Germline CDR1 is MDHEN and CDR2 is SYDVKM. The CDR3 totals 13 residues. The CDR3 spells CASSLDSNQHQHF. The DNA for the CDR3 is TGTGCCAGCAGTTTAGATAGCAATCAGCACCAGCATTTT.

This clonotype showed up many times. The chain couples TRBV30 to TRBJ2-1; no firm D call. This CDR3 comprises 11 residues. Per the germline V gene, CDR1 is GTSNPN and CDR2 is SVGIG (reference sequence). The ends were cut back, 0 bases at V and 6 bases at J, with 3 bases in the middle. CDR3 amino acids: CAWSVRNEQFF. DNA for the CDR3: TGTGCCTGGAGTGTTCGCAATGAGCAGTTCTTC.

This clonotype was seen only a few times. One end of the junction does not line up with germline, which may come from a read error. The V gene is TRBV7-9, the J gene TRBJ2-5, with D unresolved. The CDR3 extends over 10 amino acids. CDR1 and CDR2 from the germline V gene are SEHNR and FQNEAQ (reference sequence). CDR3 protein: CASGTTGSRF. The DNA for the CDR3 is TGTGCCAGCGGCACCACCGGGTCCCGCTTC.

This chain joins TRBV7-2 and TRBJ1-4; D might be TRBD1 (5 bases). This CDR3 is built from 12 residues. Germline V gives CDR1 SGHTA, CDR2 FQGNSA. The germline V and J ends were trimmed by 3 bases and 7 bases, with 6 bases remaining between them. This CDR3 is CASSFQGEKLFF. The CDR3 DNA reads TGTGCCAGCAGCTTCCAGGGTGAAAAACTGTTTTTT.

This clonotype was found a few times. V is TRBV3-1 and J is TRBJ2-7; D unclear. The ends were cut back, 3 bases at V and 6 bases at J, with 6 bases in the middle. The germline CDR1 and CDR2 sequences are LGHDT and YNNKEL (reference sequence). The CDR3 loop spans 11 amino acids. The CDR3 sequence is CASSHVFEQYF. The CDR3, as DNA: TGTGCCAGCAGCCACGTCTTCGAGCAGTACTTC.

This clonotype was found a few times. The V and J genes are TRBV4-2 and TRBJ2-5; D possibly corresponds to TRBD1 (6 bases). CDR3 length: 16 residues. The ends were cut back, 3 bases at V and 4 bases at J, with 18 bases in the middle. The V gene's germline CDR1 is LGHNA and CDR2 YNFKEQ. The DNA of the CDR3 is TGTGCCAGCAGCCAGCTACAAGGCCAGGGGCTAGAGACCCAGTACTTC. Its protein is CASSQLQGQGLETQYF.

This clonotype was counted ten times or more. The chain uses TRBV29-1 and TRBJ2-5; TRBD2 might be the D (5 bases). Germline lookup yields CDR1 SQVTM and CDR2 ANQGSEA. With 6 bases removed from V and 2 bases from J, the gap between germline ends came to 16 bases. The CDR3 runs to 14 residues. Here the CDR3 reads CSVVPREGQETQYF. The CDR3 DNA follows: TGCAGCGTCGTACCCCGGGAAGGACAAGAGACCCAGTACTTC.

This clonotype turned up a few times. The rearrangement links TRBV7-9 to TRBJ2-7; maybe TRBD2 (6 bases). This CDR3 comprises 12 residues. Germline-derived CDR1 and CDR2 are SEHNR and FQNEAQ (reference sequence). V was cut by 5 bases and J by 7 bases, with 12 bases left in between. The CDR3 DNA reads TGTGCCAGCAGCGCGGGGTGGGAGGAGCAGTACTTC. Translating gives CASSAGWEEQYF.

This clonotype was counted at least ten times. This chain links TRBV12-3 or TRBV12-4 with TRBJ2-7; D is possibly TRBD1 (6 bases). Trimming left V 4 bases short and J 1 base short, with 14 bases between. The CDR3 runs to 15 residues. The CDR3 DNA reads TGTGCCAGCAGTTCTAAACTGACAGGTTCCTACGAGCAGTACTTC. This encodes CASSSKLTGSYEQYF.

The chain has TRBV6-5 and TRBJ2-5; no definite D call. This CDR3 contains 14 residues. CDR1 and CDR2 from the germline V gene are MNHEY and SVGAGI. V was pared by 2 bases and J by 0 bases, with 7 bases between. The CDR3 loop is CASSYRLHQETQYF. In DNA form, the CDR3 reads TGTGCCAGCAGTTACCGGCTCCACCAAGAGACCCAGTACTTC.

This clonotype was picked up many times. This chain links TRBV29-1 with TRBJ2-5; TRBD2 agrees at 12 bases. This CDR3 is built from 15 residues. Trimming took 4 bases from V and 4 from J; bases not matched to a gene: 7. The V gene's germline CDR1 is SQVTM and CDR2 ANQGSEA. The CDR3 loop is CSVGLAGVGGETQYF. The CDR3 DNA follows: TGCAGCGTTGGACTAGCGGGAGTGGGTGGAGAGACCCAGTACTTC.

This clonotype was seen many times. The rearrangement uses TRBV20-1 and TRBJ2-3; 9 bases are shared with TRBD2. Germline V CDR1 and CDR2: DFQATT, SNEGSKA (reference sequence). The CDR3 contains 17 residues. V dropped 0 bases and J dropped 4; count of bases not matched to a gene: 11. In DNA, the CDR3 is TGCAGTGCTAGAGATCGAGGCGGGAGGGCCAAGGCAGATACGCAGTATTTT. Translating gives CSARDRGGRAKADTQYF.

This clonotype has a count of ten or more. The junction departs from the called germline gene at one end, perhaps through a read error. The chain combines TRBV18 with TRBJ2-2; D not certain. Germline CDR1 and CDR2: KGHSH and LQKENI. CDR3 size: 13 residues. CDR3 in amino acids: CASSPPNTGELFF. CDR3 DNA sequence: TGTGCCAGCTCACCACCGAATACCGGGGAGCTGTTTTTT.

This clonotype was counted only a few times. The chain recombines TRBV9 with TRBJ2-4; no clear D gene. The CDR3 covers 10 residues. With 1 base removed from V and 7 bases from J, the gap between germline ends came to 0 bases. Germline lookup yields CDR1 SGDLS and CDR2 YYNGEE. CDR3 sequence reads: CASSVNIQYF. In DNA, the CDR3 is TGTGCCAGCAGCGTAAACATTCAGTACTTC. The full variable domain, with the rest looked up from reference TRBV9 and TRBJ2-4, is DSGVTQTPKHLITATGQRVTLRCSPRSGDLSVYWYQQSLDQGLQFLIQYYNGEERAKGNILERFSAQQFPDLHSELNLSSLELGDSALYFCASSVNIQYFGAGTRLSVL.

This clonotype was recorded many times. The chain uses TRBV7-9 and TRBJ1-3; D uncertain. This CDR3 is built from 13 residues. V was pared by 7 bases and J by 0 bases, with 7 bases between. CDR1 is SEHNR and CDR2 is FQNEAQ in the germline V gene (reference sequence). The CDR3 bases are TGTGCCAGCAAGCCGAGCTCTGGAAACACCATATATTTT. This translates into CASKPSSGNTIYF.

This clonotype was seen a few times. DNA for the CDR3: TGTGCCAGCAGCCATGGGACAGGGTTTCACTATGGCTACACCTTC. The encoded protein is CASSHGTGFHYGYTF. The genes are TRBV3-1 and TRBJ1-2, with 9 bases identical to TRBD1. CDR3 length: 15 amino acids. Germline V gives CDR1 LGHDT, CDR2 YNNKEL (reference sequence). The V segment lost 3 bases and the J segment 3 bases; nucleotides outside the gene matches: 5.

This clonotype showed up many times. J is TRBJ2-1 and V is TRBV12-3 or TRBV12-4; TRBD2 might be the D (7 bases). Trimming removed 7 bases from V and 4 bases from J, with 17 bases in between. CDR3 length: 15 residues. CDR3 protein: CASKGGKGSYNEQFF. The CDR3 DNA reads TGTGCCAGCAAGGGGGGGAAGGGCTCGTACAATGAGCAGTTCTTC.

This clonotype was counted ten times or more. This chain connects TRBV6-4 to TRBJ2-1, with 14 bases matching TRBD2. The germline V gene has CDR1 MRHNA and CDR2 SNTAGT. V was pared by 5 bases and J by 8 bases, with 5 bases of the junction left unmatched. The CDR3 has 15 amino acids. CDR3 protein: CASSPGLAGDDEQFF. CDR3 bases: TGTGCCAGCAGTCCGGGACTAGCGGGAGATGATGAGCAGTTCTTC.

CDR3 bases: TGTGCCAGCTCACGCGAAGCTGAAGCTTTCTTT. Its protein is CASSREAEAFF. The chain uses TRBV18 and TRBJ1-1; D unclear. The germline V and J ends were trimmed by 4 bases and 6 bases, with 6 bases remaining between them. CDR1 is KGHSH, CDR2 LQKENI, per germline. This CDR3 has 11 amino acids.

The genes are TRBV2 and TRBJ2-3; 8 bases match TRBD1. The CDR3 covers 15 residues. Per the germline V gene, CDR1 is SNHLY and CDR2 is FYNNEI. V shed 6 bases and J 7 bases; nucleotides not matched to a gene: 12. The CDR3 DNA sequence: TGTGCCAGCAGCTCCGGGACAGGAGTCCGGAATACGCAGTATTTT. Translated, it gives CASSSGTGVRNTQYF.

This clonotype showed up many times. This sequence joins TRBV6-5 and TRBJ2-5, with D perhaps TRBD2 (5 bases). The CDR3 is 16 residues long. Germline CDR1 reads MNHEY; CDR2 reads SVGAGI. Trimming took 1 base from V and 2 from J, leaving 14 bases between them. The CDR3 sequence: CASSYYNNPGQETQYF. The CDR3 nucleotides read TGTGCCAGCAGTTACTATAATAACCCGGGGCAAGAGACCCAGTACTTC.

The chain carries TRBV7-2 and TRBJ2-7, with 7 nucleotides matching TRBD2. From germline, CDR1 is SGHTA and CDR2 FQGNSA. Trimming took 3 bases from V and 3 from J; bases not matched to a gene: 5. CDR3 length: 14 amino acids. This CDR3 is CASSFGRGNYEQYF. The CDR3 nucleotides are TGTGCCAGCAGCTTTGGGAGGGGCAACTACGAGCAGTACTTC.

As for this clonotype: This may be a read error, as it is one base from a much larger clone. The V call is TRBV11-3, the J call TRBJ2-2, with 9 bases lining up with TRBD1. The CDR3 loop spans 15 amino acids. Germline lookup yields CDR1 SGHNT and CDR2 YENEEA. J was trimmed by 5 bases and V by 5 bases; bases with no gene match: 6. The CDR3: CASSLGTGLTGELFF. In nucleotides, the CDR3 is TGTGCCAGCAGCCTCGGGACAGGGTTGACCGGGGAGCTGTTTTTT.